This T cell receptor (beta chain) was captured by sequencing in a study of CD8 T cells in Susac syndrome. Random hexamers served to reverse transcribe roughly 0.45 to 1 ug RNA. An immunoSEQ multiplex PCR amplified TCR beta CDR3 over 54 Vbeta and 13 Jbeta. TCRdb redid the calling of the immunoSEQ multiplex PCR reads with MiXCR, one entry per CDR3 protein. The sample includes roughly 130,000 distinct CDR3 sequences, about 95% of them seen just once. Germline CDR1 and CDR2: SEHNR and FQNEAQ (reference sequence). With 4 bases removed from V and 4 bases from J, the gap between germline ends came to 14 bases. This CDR3 contains 15 residues. The T cells that were sequenced for TCR beta were CD8+ and CD4+ cells from blood. The multiple sclerosis control group comprised treatment-naive patients with stable or active relapsing-remitting disease. Negative isolation was applied to CD8+ and CD4+ T cells, and FACS enrichment was applied to TEMRA cells.

Source material: CD4+ T cells from PBMCs. The clonotype originates from a human donor with multiple sclerosis. This chain joins TRBV7-9 and TRBJ1-5; the D gene is possibly TRBD1 (5 bases). CDR3 region: CASSSPGGGNQPQHF. The CDR3 nucleotides are TGTGCCAGCAGCTCCCCGGGGGGGGGAAATCAGCCCCAGCATTTT.